The 15 T cell receptor beta chains reported below all come from one sample, sequenced in a study of T cells in Graves' hyperthyroidism and ophthalmopathy. It was RNA transcripts that yielded the amplified TCR beta CDR3 regions. Primed by the HTBI set, a first-round RT-PCR was run on the TCR CDR3. TCRdb passed the multiplex PCR reads through MiXCR, listing each CDR3 protein once. The table shows about 640,000 distinct CDR3 sequences, with around 20% occurring only once. The sequenced sample consisted of blood. The receptor source for this set is a man aged 25-40 years with Graves' ophthalmopathy.

This clonotype was seen a few times. The chain joins TRBV3-1 to TRBJ2-2; D perhaps matches TRBD1 (6 bases). This CDR3 spans 15 amino acids. With 4 bases removed from V and 6 bases from J, the gap between germline ends came to 15 bases. In germline, CDR1 is LGHDT, CDR2 YNNKEL (reference sequence). The CDR3: CASSRYKTGPGELFF. The CDR3 DNA reads as TGTGCCAGCAGCCGGTATAAAACAGGGCCCGGGGAGCTGTTTTTT.

This sequence joins TRBV28 and TRBJ2-7; TRBD2 aligns across 7 bases. The CDR3 runs to 15 residues. The V segment lost 1 base and the J segment 3 bases; nucleotides outside the gene matches: 6. The germline CDR1 and CDR2 sequences are MDHEN and SYDVKM. CDR3: CASSLLAAGYYEQYF. In DNA, the CDR3 is TGTGCCAGCAGTTTATTGGCAGCGGGGTACTACGAGCAGTACTTC.

The chain recombines TRBV27 with TRBJ1-6; D perhaps matches TRBD1 (5 bases). From germline, CDR1 is MNHEY and CDR2 SMNVEV (reference sequence). This CDR3 has 16 residues. Trimming took 2 bases from V and 9 from J, leaving 17 bases between them. The CDR3 region is CASSLNGPAGTSPLHF. The CDR3 nucleotides read TGTGCCAGCAGTTTAAACGGGCCGGCCGGGACTTCACCCCTCCACTTT.

This clonotype was observed a handful of times. The V and J genes are TRBV6-2 or TRBV6-3 and TRBJ1-1; D gene uncertain. The CDR3 contains 14 residues. CDR1 and CDR2 (germline): MNHEY, SVGEGT. The V end lost 6 bases, the J end lost 1 base, and 12 bases lay between the germline ends. The CDR3 sequence is CASSRREGNTEAFF. CDR3 nucleotide sequence: TGTGCCAGCAGCCGTAGAGAGGGGAACACTGAAGCTTTCTTT.

In its sample, this clonotype was seen many times. The chain is built from TRBV18 and TRBJ1-5; D uncertain. The germline gives CDR1 KGHSH, CDR2 LQKENI. Deletions cut 3 bases from V and 6 bases from J, with 9 bases between. CDR3 length: 13 residues. The DNA for the CDR3 is TGTGCCAGCTCACCCGGGCCGGGTCAGCCCCAGCATTTT. This encodes CASSPGPGQPQHF.

The J gene is TRBJ1-2, the V gene TRBV29-1, with D hard to call. The germline gives CDR1 SQVTM, CDR2 ANQGSEA. This CDR3 comprises 11 residues. Trimming left V 7 bases short and J 2 bases short, with 8 bases between. CDR3 sequence reads: CSAAENYGYTF. In nucleotides, the CDR3 is TGCAGCGCAGCAGAAAACTATGGCTACACCTTC.

This clonotype was detected many times. V and J are TRBV12-3 or TRBV12-4 and TRBJ1-5; D is possibly TRBD1 (6 bases). This CDR3 is 17 amino acids long. V was trimmed by 6 bases and J by 3 bases, leaving 21 bases between them. As DNA, the CDR3 is TGTGCCAGCAGCCACGAGGGGGAGGTGGGGAACAATCAGCCCCAGCATTTT. Amino acids: CASSHEGEVGNNQPQHF.

This clonotype has just a few counts. V gene TRBV20-1 combines with J gene TRBJ2-3; no clear D gene. This CDR3 region has 14 residues. Per the germline V gene, CDR1 is DFQATT and CDR2 is SNEGSKA (reference sequence). The V end was cut by 3 bases, the J end by 0 bases, with 10 bases between. Here the CDR3 reads CSASLAVSTDTQYF. The CDR3 nucleotides are TGCAGTGCTAGCCTCGCGGTTAGCACAGATACGCAGTATTTT.

This clonotype was seen only a few times. This chain joins TRBV13 and TRBJ2-3; D not certain. The germline gives CDR1 PRHDT, CDR2 FYEKMQ (reference sequence). The CDR3 runs to 15 residues. V was cut by 3 bases and J by 3 bases, with 13 bases left in between. The CDR3 region is CASSFLEPATDTQYF. In DNA form, the CDR3 reads TGTGCCAGCAGCTTTCTAGAGCCTGCGACAGATACGCAGTATTTT.

This clonotype was seen only a few times. The chain carries TRBV28 and TRBJ2-1; D is unclear. The CDR3 is 14 amino acids. Germline V gene sequence: CDR1 MDHEN, CDR2 SYDVKM. Trimming pared 3 bases from V and 9 bases from J, leaving 15 bases between. In DNA, the CDR3 is TGTGCCAGCAGTTTCACTCTAGGTAACGGTGAGCAGTTCTTC. Protein product: CASSFTLGNGEQFF.

This clonotype was detected a few times. A read error may be the cause here, since a much bigger clone is one base away. The chain joins TRBV28 to TRBJ2-1; D possibly uses TRBD1 or TRBD2 (8 bases each). Trimming removed 6 bases at V and 4 bases at J, with 28 bases between. Per the germline V gene, CDR1 is MDHEN and CDR2 is SYDVKM. This CDR3 has 19 amino acids. CDR3 sequence reads: CASSYRDRSSAGVYNEQFF. Here the CDR3 DNA reads TGTGCCAGCAGCTACCGGGACAGGAGCTCAGCGGGAGTTTACAATGAGCAGTTCTTC.

This clonotype was detected ten times or more. The chain carries TRBV7-2 and TRBJ1-5, with D maybe TRBD1 (5 bases). Per the germline V gene, CDR1 is SGHTA and CDR2 is FQGNSA. The CDR3 spans 17 residues. Deletions cut 0 bases from V and 0 bases from J, with 12 bases between. The CDR3: CASSLAGARYSNQPQHF. DNA for the CDR3: TGTGCCAGCAGCTTAGCAGGGGCGCGTTATAGCAATCAGCCCCAGCATTTT.

The sample holds a few counts of this clonotype. The chain employs TRBV12-3 or TRBV12-4 and TRBJ2-7; 8 bases align to TRBD1. After removal of 10 bases from V and 3 bases from J, the junction contained 11 bases not matched to a gene. CDR3 length: 14 residues. The CDR3 DNA follows: TGTGCCACCATTCAAATAGGACAGGGCTACGAGCAGTACTTC. Protein product: CATIQIGQGYEQYF.

There are many counts of this clonotype. This chain joins TRBV11-2 and TRBJ1-1, with D possibly matching TRBD1 (6 bases). Trimming left V 8 bases short and J 5 bases short, with 12 bases between. Germline V lookup: CDR1 SGHAT, CDR2 FQNNGV. This CDR3 comprises 12 residues. The CDR3 DNA is TGTGCCAGCCTTGGGGACACGACTGAAGCTTTCTTT. Translated: CASLGDTTEAFF.

This clonotype appeared a single time. V usage is TRBV7-2 and J usage is TRBJ2-1; D gene uncertain. Trimming removed 4 bases at V and 6 bases at J, with 16 bases between. This CDR3 has 15 residues. The germline V gene encodes CDR1 SGHTA and CDR2 FQGNSA. The CDR3: CASSYWASYPNEQFF. The CDR3 nucleotides are TGTGCCAGCAGCTACTGGGCTTCCTATCCCAATGAGCAGTTCTTC.